This T cell receptor (beta chain) was retrieved from a study of cytomegalovirus exposure and HLA in healthy donors. Between the trimmed V and J ends, which lost 6 bases and 6 bases, there was a span of 17 bases. Looked up from germline, CDR1 is SNHLY and CDR2 is FYNNEI. The CDR3 spans 14 residues. Clones were read by immunoSEQ multiplex PCR, and TCRdb kept only the in-frame ones, dropping some. This table has about 140,000 clones, around four fifths appearing once. Material: PBMCs. The source of this sequence is a man younger than 40 in good health and CMV-seropositive. This chain uses TRBV2 with TRBJ1-1, with D maybe TRBD1 (5 bases). In DNA form, the CDR3 reads TGTGCCAGCAGCGACAGTTGGAGTAGGTCTGAAGCTTTCTTT. It is translated as CASSDSWSRSEAFF.